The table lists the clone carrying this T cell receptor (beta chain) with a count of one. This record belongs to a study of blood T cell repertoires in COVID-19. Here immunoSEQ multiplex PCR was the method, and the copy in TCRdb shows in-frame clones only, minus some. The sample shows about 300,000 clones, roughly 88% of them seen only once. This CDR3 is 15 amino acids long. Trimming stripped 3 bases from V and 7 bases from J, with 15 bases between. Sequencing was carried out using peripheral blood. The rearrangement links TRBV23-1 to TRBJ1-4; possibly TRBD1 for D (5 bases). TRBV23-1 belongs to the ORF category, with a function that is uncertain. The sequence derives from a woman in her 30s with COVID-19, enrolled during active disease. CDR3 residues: CASSHPDRSREKLFF. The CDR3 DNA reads TGCGCCAGCAGTCATCCCGACAGATCCCGTGAAAAACTGTTTTTT.